These 10 T cell receptor beta chains came from one sample sequenced in a study of cytomegalovirus exposure and HLA in healthy donors. 60 Vbeta and 13 Jbeta primers were used in PCR. Sequencing was performed with immunoSEQ multiplex PCR; in TCRdb, only in-frame clones are kept and a portion is missing. The sample contains some 150,000 clones, 80% of which appear only once. The sequencing input was PBMCs. The receptor set was obtained from a woman aged 45-59 years in good health and CMV-seronegative.

The chain has TRBV5-1 and TRBJ1-2, with TRBD1 as a possible D gene (6 bases). This CDR3 comprises 13 residues. V was pared by 2 bases and J by 8 bases, with 13 bases between. Germline loops: CDR1 SGHRS, CDR2 YFSETQ. In DNA form, the CDR3 reads TGCGCCAGCAGCTTAGAACAGGGAAACGGCTACACCTTC. The encoded protein is CASSLEQGNGYTF.

This chain links TRBV23-1 with TRBJ2-1; D ambiguous. TRBV23-1 is an ORF, and what it does is uncertain. With 0 bases removed from V and 12 bases from J, the gap between germline ends came to 15 bases. The CDR3 length is 14 residues. CDR3 sequence reads: CASSQSWPTRRQFF. DNA for the CDR3: TGCGCCAGCAGTCAATCGTGGCCCACACGGAGGCAGTTCTTC.

The V and J genes are TRBV10-2 and TRBJ1-4; D gene unclear. The CDR3 has 14 amino acids. Trimming shortened V by 7 bases and J by 3 bases, and 12 bases separated the two germline ends. Germline V gene data show CDR1 as WSHSY and CDR2 as SAAADI. The CDR3 sequence is CASNPGQSNEKLFF. Written as DNA, the CDR3 is TGCGCCAGCAACCCTGGGCAGTCTAATGAAAAACTGTTTTTT.

The V call is TRBV5-1, the J call TRBJ2-2, with D perhaps matching TRBD2 (6 bases). Trimming took off 0 bases at V and 3 bases at J, with 15 bases between the two ends. The CDR3 totals 17 residues. Germline CDR1 reads SGHRS; CDR2 reads YFSETQ. Here the CDR3 DNA reads TGCGCCAGCAGCTTGGACTCCTCTAAGCGGGACACCGGGGAGCTGTTTTTT. It translates to CASSLDSSKRDTGELFF.

The chain is built from TRBV27 and TRBJ2-7; TRBD2 matches 8 bases. CDR1 is MNHEY and CDR2 is SMNVEV in the germline V gene (reference sequence). After removal of 3 bases from V and 2 bases from J, the junction contained 6 bases not matched to a gene. There are 15 residues in the CDR3. This CDR3 is CASSFPGLGTYEQYF. Written as DNA, the CDR3 is TGTGCCAGCAGTTTTCCGGGACTAGGAACCTACGAGCAGTACTTC.

The rearrangement joins TRBV10-1 to TRBJ2-2, with D uncertain. The germline CDR1 and CDR2 sequences are WNHNN and SYGVQD (reference sequence). The CDR3 loop spans 15 amino acids. Trimming removed 6 bases from V and 0 bases from J, with 11 bases in between. The CDR3 sequence is CASSFATANTGELFF. The DNA of the CDR3 is TGCGCCAGCAGCTTCGCCACGGCGAACACCGGGGAGCTGTTTTTT.

The rearrangement uses TRBV19 and TRBJ2-7; D not resolved. The germline gives CDR1 LNHDA, CDR2 SQIVND (reference sequence). The CDR3 covers 15 residues. Trimming stripped 3 bases from V and 0 bases from J, with 12 bases between. The CDR3: CASSMLAETSYEQYF. CDR3 sequence (DNA): TGTGCCAGTAGTATGTTGGCAGAAACCTCCTACGAGCAGTACTTC.

The J gene is TRBJ2-7, the V gene TRBV28; D is ambiguous. CDR3 length: 12 amino acids. Germline V gene sequence: CDR1 MDHEN, CDR2 SYDVKM. V was cut by 8 bases and J by 7 bases, with 15 bases left in between. As DNA, the CDR3 is TGTGCCAGCGCGAGTCACCCTACGGAGCAGTACTTC. Its protein product is CASASHPTEQYF. Together with reference TRBV28 and TRBJ2-7, the CDR3 gives the full variable domain: DVKVTQSSRYLVKRTGEKVFLECVQDMDHENMFWYRQDPGLGLRLIYFSYDVKMKEKGDIPEGYSVSREKKERFSLILESASTNQTSMYLCASASHPTEQYFGPGTRLTVT.

J is TRBJ1-2 and V is TRBV5-8; 8 nucleotides align to TRBD1. Germline V gene sequence: CDR1 SGHTS, CDR2 YDEGEE. The CDR3 spans 13 residues. The V and J ends lost 3 bases and 8 bases, in that order; junction bases with no gene match: 6. This chain's CDR3 is CASSSQDRAGYTF. The CDR3 coding sequence is TGTGCCAGCAGCTCCCAGGACAGGGCGGGCTACACCTTC.

The chain is built from TRBV7-2 and TRBJ1-4; 8 positions agree with TRBD1. CDR3 length: 16 amino acids. The germline V gene encodes CDR1 SGHTA and CDR2 FQGNSA. V shed 5 bases, J shed 5 bases, and the junction held 10 bases outside the gene matches. CDR3 in amino acids: CASSTGQGGSNEKLFF. In DNA form, the CDR3 reads TGTGCCAGCAGCACAGGACAGGGCGGATCCAATGAAAAACTGTTTTTT.